This TCR beta chain came from a study of blood T cell repertoires in COVID-19. The CDR3 is 15 residues long. CDR1 MDHEN and CDR2 SYDVKM come from the germline V gene. V shed 5 bases and J 4 bases; nucleotides not matched to a gene: 6. The repertoire was sequenced with immunoSEQ multiplex PCR; TCRdb's copy has only in-frame clones and lacks some. The table includes fewer than 150,000 clones, roughly four fifths detected once. The rearrangement joins TRBV28 to TRBJ2-7; 12 bases map to TRBD2. Sequencing input: PBMCs or T cells enriched from blood (not recorded which). The sequence was obtained from a man in his thirties or forties who had recovered from COVID-19. The CDR3 is CASSARTSGNYEQYF. The CDR3 nucleotides are TGTGCCAGCAGTGCAAGGACTAGCGGGAATTACGAGCAGTACTTC.